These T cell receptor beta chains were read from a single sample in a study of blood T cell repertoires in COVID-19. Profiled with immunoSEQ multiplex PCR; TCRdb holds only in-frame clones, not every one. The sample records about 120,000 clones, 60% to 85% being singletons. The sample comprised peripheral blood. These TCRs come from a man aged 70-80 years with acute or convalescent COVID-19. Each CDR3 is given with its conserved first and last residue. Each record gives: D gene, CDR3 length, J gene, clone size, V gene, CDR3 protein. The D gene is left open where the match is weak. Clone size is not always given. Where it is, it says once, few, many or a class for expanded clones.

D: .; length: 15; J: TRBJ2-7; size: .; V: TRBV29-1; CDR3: CSVRTKTGGPYEQYF
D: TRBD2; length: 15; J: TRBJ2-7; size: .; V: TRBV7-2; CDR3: CASSRPLGLAGFLYF
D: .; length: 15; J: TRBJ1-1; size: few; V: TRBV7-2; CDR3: CASSLARGGGAEAFF
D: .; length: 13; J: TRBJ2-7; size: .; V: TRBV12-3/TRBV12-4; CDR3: CASSPGGLYEQYF
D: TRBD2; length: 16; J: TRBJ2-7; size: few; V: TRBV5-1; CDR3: CASSSPGRGATYEQYF
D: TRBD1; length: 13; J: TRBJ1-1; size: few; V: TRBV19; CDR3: CASRDRGRTEAFF
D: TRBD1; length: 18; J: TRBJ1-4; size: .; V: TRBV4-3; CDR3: CASSLEEGQFATNEKLFF
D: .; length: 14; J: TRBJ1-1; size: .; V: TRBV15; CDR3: CATSKFRGPTEAFF
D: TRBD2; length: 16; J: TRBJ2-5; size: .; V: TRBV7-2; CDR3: CASSSSGGHFRETQYF
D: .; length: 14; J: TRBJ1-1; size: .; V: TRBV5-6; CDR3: CASSFAGDSTEAFF
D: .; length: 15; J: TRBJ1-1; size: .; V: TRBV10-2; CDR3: CASSESGSGGAEAFF
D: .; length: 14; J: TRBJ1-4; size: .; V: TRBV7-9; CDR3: CASSLGQGGEKLFF
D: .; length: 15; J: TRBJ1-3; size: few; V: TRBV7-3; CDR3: CASSLPGGTGNTIYF
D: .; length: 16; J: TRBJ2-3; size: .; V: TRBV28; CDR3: CASSSRVGPVADTQYF
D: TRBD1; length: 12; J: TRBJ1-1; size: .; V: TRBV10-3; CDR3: CAIRQGTDEAFF
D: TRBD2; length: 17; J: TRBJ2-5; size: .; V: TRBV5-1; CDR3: CASSTSSSGGAQETQYF
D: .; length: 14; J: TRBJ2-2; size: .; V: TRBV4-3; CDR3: CASSQDRFTGELFF
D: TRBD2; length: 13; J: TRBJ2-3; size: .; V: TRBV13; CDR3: CASSSRGADTQYF
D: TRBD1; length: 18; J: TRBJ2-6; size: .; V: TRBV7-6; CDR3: CASSLGGQGAPGANVLTF
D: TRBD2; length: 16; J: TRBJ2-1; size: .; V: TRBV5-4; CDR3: CASMLAGGEAYNEQFF
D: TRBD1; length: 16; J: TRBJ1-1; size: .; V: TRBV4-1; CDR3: CASSPGQGLGGTEAFF
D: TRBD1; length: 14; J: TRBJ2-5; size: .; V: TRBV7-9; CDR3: CASSPGTGVETQYF
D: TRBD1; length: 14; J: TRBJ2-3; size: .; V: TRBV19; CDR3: CASKGQANTDTQYF
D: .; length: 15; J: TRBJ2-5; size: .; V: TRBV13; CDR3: CASSRLPRDIETQYF
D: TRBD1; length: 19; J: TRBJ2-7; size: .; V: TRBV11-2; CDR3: CASSLEGDRGLISSYEQYF
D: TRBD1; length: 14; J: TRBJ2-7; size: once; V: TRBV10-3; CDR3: CAIRGAGTGMEQYF
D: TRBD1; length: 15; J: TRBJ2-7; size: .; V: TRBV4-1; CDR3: CASSSRGGSPYEQYF
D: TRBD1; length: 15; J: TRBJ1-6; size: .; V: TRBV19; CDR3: CASSAGQGLNSPLHF
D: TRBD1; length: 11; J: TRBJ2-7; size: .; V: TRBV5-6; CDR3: CASSGTGEQYF
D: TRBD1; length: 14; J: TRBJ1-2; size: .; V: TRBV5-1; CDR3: CASSLTTGDYGYTF
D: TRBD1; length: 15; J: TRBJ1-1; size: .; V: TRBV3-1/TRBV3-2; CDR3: CASSREGTGGTEAFF
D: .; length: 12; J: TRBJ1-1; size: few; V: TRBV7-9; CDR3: CASSLKQMRAFF
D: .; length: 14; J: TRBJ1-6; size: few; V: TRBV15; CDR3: CATSRAGRDSPLHF
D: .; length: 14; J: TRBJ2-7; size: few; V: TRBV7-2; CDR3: CASSLGDSFYEQYF
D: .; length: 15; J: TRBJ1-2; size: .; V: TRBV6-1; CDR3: CASSEQGPTNYGYTF
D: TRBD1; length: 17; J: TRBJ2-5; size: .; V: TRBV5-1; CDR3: CASSLAFTGGHQETQYF
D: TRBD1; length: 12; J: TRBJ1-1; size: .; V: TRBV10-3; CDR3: CAISEGTAEAFF
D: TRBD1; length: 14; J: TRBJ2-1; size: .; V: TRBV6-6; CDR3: CASSSSDRAAEQFF
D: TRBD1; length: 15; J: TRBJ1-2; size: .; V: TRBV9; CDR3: CASSVGDRDWYGYTF
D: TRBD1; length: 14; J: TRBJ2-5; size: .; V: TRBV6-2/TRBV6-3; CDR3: CASSSWDSLETQYF
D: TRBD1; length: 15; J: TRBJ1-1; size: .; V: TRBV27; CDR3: CACSGTGLGNTEAFF
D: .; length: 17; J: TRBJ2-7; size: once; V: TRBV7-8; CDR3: CASSFNPHYLSSYEQYF
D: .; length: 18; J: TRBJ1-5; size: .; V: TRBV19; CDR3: CASSSVRGGPYSNQPQHF
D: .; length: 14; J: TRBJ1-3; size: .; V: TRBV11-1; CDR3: CASSLSGVGNTIYF
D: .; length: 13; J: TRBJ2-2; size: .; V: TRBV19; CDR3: CASRAGNTGELFF
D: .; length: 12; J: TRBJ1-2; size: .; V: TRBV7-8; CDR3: CASSLTGSGYTF
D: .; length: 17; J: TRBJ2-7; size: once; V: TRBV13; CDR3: CASSSPSPGHASYEQYF
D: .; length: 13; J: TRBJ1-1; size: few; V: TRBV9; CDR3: CASSPRTVTEAFF
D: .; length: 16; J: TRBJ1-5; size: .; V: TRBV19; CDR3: CASSARDINSNQPQHF
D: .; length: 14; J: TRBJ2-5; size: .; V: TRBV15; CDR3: CATSRVAQQGTQYF
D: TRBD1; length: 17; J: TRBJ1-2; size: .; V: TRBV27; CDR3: CASSLSGTGEANYGYTF
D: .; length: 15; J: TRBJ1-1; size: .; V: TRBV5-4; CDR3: CASSSPLQMNTEAFF
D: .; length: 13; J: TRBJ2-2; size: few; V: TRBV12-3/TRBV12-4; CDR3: CASSLTETGELFF
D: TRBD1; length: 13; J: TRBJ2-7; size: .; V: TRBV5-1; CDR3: CASSFGDRDEQYF
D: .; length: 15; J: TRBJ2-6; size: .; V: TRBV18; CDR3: CASSPSSSGANVLTF
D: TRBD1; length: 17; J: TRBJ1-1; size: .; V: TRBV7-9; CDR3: CASSFSRGQGRNTEAFF
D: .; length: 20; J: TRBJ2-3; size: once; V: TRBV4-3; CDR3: CASSQDSGAPSPLGTDTQYF
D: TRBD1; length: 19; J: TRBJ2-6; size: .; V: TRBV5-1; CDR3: CASSLAFWDRGRGANVLTF
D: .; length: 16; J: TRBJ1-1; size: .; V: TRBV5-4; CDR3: CASSSGQLGWNTEAFF
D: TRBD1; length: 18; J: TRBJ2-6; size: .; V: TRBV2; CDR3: CASSEVGTGVSGANVLTF